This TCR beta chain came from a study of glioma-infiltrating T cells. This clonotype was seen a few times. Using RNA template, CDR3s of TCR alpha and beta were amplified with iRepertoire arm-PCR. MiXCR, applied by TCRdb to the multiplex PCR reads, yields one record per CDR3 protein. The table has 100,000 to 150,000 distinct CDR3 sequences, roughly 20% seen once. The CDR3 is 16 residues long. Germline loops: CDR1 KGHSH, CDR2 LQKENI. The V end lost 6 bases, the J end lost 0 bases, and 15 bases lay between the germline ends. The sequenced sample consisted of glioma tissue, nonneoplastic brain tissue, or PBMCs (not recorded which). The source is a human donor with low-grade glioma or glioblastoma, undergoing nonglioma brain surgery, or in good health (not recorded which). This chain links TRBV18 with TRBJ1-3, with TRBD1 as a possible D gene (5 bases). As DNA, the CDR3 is TGTGCCAGCTCGCCCTTATTGACAGCCTCTGGAAACACCATATATTTT. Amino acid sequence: CASSPLLTASGNTIYF.